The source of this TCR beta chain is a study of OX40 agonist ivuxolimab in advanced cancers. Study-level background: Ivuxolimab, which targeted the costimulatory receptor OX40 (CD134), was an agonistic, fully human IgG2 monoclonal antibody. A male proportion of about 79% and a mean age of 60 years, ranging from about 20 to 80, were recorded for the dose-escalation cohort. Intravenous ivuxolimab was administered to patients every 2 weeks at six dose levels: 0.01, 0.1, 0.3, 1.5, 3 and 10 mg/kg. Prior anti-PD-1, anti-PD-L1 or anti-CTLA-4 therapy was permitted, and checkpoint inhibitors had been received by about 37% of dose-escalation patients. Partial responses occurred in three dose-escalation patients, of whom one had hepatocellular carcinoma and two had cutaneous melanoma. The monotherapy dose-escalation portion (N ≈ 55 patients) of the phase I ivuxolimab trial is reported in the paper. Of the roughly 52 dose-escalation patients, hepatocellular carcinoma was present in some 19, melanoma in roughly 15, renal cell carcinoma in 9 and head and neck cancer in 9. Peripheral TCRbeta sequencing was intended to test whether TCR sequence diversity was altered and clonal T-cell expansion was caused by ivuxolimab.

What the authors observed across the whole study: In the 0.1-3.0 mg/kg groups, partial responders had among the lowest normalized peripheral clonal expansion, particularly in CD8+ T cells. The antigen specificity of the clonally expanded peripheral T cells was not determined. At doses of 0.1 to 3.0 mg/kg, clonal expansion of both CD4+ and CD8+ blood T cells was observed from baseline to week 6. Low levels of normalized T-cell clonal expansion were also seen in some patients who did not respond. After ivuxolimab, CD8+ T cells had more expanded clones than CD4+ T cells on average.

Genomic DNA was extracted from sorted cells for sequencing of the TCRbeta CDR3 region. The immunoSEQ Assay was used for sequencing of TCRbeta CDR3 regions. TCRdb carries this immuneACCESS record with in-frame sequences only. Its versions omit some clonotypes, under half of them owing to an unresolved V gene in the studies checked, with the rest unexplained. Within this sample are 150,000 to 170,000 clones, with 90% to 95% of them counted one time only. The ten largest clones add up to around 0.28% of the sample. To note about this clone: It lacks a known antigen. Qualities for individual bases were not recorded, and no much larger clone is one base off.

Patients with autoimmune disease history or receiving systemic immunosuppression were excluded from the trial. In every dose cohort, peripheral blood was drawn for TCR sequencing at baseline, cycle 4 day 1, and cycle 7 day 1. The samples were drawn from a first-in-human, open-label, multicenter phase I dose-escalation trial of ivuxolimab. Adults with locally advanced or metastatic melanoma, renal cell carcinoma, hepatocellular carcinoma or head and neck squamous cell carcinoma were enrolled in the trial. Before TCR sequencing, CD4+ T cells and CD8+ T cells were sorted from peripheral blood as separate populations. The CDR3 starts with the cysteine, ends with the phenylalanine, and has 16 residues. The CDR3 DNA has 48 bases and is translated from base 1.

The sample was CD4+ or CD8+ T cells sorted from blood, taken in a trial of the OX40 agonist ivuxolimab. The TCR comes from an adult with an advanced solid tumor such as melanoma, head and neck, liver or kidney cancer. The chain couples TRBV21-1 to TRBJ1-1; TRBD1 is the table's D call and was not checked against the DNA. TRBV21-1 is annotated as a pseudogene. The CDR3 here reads CASSKLDDRGDAEAFF. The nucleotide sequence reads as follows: TGTGCCAGCAGCAAACTGGACGACAGGGGGGATGCTGAAGCTTTCTTT.